This T cell receptor (beta chain) is drawn from a study of identifying expanded T cells in peripheral blood. The protocol was immunoSEQ multiplex PCR, while the TCRdb copy is restricted to in-frame clones and leaves out a portion. The sample lists about 100,000 clones, around 88% seen once, with 13% to 15% in the top ten. V dropped 4 bases and J dropped 5; count of bases not matched to a gene: 7. The CDR3 runs 16 residues. CDR1 is MNHNY and CDR2 is SVGAGI in the germline V gene (reference sequence). This clonotype originated in a person aged 18 to 75 in good health. This chain joins TRBV6-6 and TRBJ2-1; 11 positions match TRBD2. Sequenced sample: blood. The CDR3 reads CASSSTLAGGDNEQFF. CDR3 sequence (DNA): TGTGCCAGCAGTTCTACCCTAGCGGGAGGAGACAATGAGCAGTTCTTC.